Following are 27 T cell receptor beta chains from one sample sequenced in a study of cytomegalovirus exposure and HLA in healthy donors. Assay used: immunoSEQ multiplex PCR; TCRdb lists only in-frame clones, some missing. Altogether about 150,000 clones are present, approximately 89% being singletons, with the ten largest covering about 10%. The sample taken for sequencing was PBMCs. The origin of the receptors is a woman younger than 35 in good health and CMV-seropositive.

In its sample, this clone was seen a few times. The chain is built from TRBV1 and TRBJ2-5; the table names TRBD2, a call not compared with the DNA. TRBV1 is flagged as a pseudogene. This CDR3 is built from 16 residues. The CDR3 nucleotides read TGCACCAGCAGCCAAGCCCAGACTAGCGACCAAGAGACCCAGTACTTC. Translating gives CTSSQAQTSDQETQYF.

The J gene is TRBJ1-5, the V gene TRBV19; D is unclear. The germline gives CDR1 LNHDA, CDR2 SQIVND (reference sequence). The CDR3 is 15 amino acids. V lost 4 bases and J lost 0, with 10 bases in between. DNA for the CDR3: TGTGCCAGTAGTACCGGACTGATTAGCAATCAGCCCCAGCATTTT. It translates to CASSTGLISNQPQHF.

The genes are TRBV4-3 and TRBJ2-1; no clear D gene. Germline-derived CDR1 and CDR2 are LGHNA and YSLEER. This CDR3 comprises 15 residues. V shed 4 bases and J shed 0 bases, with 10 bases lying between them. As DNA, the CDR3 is TGCGCCAGCAGCCCGAGACCAGGCTCCTACAATGAGCAGTTCTTC. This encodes CASSPRPGSYNEQFF.

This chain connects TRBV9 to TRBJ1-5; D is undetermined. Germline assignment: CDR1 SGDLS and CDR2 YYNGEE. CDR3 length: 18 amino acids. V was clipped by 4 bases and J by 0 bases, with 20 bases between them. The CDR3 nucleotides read TGTGCCAGCAGCCCCCGGAGGTGGTGTAGGATTAGCAATCAGCCCCAGCATTTT. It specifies CASSPRRWCRISNQPQHF.

CDR3 coding DNA: TGTGCCAGCAGGACAGGGGCCGAGCAGTACTTC. This encodes CASRTGAEQYF. This rearrangement joins TRBV27 to TRBJ2-7, with 8 nucleotides matching TRBD1. CDR3 size: 11 residues. The germline V gene has CDR1 MNHEY and CDR2 SMNVEV (reference sequence). The J segment lost 6 bases and the V segment lost 6 bases, leaving 1 base of the junction unmatched.

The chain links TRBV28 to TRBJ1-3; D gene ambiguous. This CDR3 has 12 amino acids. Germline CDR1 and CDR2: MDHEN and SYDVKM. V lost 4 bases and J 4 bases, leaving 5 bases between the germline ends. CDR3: CASSSLGNTIYF. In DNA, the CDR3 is TGTGCCAGCAGTTCGTTGGGAAACACCATATATTTT.

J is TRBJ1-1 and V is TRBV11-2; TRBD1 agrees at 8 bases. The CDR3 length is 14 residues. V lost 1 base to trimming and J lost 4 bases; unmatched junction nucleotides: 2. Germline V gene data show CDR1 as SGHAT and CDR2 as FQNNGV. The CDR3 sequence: CASSLAGGITEAFF. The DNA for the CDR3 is TGTGCCAGCAGCTTAGCAGGGGGCATCACTGAAGCTTTCTTT.

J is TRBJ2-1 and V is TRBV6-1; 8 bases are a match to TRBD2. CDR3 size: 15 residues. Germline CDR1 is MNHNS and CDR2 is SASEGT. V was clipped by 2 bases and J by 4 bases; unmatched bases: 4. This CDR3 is CASSEIGGGYNEQFF. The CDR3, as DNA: TGTGCCAGCAGTGAAATCGGGGGGGGGTACAATGAGCAGTTCTTC.

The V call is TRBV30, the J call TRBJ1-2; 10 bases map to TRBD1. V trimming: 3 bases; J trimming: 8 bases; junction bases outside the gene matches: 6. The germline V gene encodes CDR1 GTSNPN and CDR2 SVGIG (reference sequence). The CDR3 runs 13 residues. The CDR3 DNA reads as TGTGCCTGGAGGGACAGGGGGATCAACGGCTACACCTTC. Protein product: CAWRDRGINGYTF.

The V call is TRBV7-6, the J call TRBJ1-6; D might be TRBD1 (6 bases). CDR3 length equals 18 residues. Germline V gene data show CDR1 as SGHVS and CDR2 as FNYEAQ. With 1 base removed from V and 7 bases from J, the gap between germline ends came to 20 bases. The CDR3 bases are TGTGCCAGCAGCTTAGATGGGTCCGGGGGGCTGGGGAATTCACCCCTCCACTTT. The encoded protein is CASSLDGSGGLGNSPLHF.

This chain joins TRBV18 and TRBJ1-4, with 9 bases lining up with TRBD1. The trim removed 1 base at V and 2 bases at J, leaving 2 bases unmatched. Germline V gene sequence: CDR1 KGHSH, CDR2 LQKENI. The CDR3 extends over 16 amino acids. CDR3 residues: CASSPQTGGTNEKLFF. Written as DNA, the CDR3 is TGTGCCAGCTCACCACAGACAGGGGGGACTAATGAAAAACTGTTTTTT.

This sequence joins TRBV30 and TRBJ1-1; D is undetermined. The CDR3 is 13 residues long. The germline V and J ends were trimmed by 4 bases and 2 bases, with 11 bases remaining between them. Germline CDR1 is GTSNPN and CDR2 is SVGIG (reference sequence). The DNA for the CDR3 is TGTGCCTGGACCGCCCTTAGCAACACTGAAGCTTTCTTT. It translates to CAWTALSNTEAFF.

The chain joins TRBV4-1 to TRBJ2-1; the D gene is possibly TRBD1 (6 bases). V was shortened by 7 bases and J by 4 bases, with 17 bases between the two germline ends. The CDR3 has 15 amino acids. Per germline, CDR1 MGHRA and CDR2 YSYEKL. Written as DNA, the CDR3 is TGCGCCAGCACCCTATTGGACAGAGGTTACAATGAGCAGTTCTTC. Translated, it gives CASTLLDRGYNEQFF.

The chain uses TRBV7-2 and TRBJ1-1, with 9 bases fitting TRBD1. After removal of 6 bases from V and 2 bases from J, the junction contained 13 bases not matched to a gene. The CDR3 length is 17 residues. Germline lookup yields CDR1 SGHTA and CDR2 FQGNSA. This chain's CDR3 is CASSTRTGALVNTEAFF. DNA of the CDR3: TGTGCCAGCAGTACTAGGACAGGGGCGTTGGTTAACACTGAAGCTTTCTTT. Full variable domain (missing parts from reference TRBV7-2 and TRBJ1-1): GAGVSQSPSNKVTEKGKDVELRCDPISGHTALYWYRQSLGQGLEFLIYFQGNSAPDKSGLPSDRFSAERTGGSVSTLTIQRTQQEDSAVYLCASSTRTGALVNTEAFFGQGTRLTVV.

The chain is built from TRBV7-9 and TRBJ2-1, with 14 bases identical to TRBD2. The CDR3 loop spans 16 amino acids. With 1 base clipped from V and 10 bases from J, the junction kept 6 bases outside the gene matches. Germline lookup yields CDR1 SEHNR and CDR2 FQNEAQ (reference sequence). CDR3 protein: CASSLVVGTSGGEQFF. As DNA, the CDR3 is TGTGCCAGCAGCTTAGTAGTGGGGACTAGCGGGGGAGAGCAGTTCTTC.

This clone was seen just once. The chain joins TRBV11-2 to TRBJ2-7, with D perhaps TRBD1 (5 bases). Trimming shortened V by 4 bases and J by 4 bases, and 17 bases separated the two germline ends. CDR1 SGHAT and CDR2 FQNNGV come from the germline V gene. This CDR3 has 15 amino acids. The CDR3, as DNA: TGTGCCAGCAGCTGGGTTGACAGATTAGCTTACGAGCAGTACTTC. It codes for CASSWVDRLAYEQYF.

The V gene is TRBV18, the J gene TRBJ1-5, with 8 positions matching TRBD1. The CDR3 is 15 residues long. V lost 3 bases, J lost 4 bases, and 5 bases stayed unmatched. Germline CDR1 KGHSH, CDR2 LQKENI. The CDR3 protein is CASSPEQGGNQPQHF. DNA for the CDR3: TGTGCCAGCTCACCGGAACAGGGGGGGAATCAGCCCCAGCATTTT. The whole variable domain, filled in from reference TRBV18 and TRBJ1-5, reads NAGVMQNPRHLVRRRGQEARLRCSPMKGHSHVYWYRQLPEEGLKFMVYLQKENIIDESGMPKERFSAEFPKEGPSILRIQQVVRGDSAAYFCASSPEQGGNQPQHFGDGTRLSIL.

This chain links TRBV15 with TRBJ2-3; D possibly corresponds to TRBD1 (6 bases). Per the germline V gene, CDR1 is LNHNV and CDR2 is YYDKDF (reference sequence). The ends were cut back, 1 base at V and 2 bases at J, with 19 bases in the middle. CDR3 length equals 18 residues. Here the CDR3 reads CATSRVGNTGWNTDTQYF. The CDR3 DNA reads TGTGCCACCAGCAGAGTCGGAAATACAGGGTGGAACACAGATACGCAGTATTTT. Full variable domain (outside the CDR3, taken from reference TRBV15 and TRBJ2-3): DAMVIQNPRYQVTQFGKPVTLSCSQTLNHNVMYWYQQKSSQAPKLLFHYYDKDFNNEADTPDNFQSRRPNTSFCFLDIRSPGLGDTAMYLCATSRVGNTGWNTDTQYFGPGTRLTVL.

In DNA form, the CDR3 reads TGTGCCAGCAGCTTACTCACCGGGACATCGTACGAGCAGTACTTC. This sequence encodes CASSLLTGTSYEQYF. This chain connects TRBV7-8 to TRBJ2-7, with D perhaps matching TRBD1 (6 bases). Trimming left V 2 bases short and J 4 bases short, with 15 bases between. CDR1 is SGHVS and CDR2 is FQNEAQ in the germline V gene. The CDR3 spans 15 residues.

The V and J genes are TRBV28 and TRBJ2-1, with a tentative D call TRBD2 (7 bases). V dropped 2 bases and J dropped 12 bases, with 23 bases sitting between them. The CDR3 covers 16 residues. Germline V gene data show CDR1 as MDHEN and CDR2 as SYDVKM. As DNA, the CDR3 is TGTGCCAGCAGTTTACCTCCCAAGGGGGGGCGAGGTAGGCAGTTCTTC. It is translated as CASSLPPKGGRGRQFF.

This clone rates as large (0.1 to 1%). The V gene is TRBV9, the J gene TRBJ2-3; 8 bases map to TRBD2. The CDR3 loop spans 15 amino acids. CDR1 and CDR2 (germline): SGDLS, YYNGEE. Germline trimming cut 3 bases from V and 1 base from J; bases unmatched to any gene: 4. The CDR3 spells CASSGREVGTDTQYF. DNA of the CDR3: TGTGCCAGCAGCGGGCGGGAGGTGGGCACAGATACGCAGTATTTT.

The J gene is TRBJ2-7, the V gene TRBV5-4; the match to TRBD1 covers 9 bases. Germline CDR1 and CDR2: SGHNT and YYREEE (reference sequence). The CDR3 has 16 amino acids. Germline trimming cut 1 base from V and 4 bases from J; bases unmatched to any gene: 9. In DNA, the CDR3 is TGTGCCAGCAGCTTGAATGTAGGGACAGGGCTTTACGAGCAGTACTTC. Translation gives CASSLNVGTGLYEQYF.

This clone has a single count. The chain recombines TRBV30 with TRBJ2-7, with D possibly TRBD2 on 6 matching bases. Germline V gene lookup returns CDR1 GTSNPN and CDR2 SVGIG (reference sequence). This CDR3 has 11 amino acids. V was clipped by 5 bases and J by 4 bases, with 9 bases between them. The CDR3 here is CAWAGGYEQYF. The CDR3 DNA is TGTGCCTGGGCCGGAGGGTACGAGCAGTACTTC.

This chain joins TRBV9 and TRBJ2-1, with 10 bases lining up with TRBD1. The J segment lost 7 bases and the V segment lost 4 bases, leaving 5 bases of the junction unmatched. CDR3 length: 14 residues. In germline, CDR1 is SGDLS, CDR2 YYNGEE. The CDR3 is CASSLGTGENEQFF. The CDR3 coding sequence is TGTGCCAGCAGCCTCGGGACAGGGGAGAATGAGCAGTTCTTC. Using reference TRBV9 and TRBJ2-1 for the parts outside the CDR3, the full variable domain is DSGVTQTPKHLITATGQRVTLRCSPRSGDLSVYWYQQSLDQGLQFLIQYYNGEERAKGNILERFSAQQFPDLHSELNLSSLELGDSALYFCASSLGTGENEQFFGPGTRLTVL.

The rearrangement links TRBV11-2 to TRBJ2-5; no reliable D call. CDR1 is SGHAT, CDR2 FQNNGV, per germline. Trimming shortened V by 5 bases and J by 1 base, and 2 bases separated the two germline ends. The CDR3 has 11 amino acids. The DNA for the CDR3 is TGTGCCAGCAGCCTCCAAGAGACCCAGTACTTC. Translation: CASSLQETQYF.

This CDR3 is CASSVDSTNYGYTF. The CDR3 DNA follows: TGTGCCAGCAGCGTAGACTCAACTAACTATGGCTACACCTTC. This chain uses TRBV9 with TRBJ1-2; unclear D gene. The CDR3 extends over 14 amino acids. CDR1 and CDR2 (germline): SGDLS, YYNGEE. Trimming removed 0 bases at V and 0 bases at J, with 6 bases between. Looking up the rest from reference TRBV9 and TRBJ1-2 gives the full variable domain: DSGVTQTPKHLITATGQRVTLRCSPRSGDLSVYWYQQSLDQGLQFLIQYYNGEERAKGNILERFSAQQFPDLHSELNLSSLELGDSALYFCASSVDSTNYGYTFGSGTRLTVV.

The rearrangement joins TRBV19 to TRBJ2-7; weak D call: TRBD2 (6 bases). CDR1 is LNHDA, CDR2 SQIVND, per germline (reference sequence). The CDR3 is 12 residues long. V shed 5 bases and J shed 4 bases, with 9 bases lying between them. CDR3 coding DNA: TGTGCCAGTAGTCCAGGGAGGTACGAGCAGTACTTC. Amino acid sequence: CASSPGRYEQYF.